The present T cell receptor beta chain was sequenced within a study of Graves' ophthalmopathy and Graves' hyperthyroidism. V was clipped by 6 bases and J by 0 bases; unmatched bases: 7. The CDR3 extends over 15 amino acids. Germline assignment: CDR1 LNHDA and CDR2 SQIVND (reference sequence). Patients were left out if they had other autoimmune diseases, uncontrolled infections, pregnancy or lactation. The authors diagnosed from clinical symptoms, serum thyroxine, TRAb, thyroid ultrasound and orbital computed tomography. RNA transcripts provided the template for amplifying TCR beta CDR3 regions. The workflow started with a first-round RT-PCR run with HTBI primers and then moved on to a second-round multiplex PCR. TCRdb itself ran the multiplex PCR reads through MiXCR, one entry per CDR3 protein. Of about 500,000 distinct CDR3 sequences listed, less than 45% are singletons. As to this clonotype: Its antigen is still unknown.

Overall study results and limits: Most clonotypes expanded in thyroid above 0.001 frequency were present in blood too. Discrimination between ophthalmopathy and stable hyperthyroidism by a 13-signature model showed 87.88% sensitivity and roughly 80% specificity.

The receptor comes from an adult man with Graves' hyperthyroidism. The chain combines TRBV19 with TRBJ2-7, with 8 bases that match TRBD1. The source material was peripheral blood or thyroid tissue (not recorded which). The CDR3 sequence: CASRQTGQGSYEQYF. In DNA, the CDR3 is TGTGCCAGTAGACAAACCGGACAGGGCTCCTACGAGCAGTACTTC. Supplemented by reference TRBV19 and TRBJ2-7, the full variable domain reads DGGITQSPKYLFRKEGQNVTLSCEQNLNHDAMYWYRQDPGQGLRLIYYSQIVNDFQKGDIAEGYSVSREKKESFPLTVTSAQKNPTAFYLCASRQTGQGSYEQYFGPGTRLTVT.